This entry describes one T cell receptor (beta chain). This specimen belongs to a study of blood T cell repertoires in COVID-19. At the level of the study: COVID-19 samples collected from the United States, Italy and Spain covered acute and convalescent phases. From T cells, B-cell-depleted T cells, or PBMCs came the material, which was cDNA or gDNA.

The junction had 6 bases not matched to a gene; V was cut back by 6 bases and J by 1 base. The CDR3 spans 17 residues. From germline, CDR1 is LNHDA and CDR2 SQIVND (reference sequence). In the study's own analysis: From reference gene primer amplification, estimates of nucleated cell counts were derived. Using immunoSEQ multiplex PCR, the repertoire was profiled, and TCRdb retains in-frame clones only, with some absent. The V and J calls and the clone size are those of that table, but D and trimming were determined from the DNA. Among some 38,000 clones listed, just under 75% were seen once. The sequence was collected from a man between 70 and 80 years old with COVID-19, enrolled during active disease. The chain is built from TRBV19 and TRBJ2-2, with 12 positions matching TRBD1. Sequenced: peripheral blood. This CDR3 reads CASRGDRGLLNTGELFF. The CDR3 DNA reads TGTGCCAGTAGGGGGGACAGGGGGCTTTTGAACACCGGGGAGCTGTTTTTT.